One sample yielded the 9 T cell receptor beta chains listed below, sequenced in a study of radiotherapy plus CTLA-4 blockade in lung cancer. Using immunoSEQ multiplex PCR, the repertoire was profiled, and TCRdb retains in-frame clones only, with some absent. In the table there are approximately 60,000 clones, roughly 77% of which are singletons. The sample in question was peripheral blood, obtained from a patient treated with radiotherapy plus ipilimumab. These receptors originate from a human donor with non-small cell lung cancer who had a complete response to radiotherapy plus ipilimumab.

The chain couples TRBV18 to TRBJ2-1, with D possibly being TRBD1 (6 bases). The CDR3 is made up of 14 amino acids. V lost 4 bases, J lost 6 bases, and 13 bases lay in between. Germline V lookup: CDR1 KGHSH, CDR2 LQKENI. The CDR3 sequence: CASSLPGQINEQFF. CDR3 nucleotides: TGTGCCAGCTCACTTCCGGGACAAATCAATGAGCAGTTCTTC. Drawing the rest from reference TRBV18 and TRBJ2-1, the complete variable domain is NAGVMQNPRHLVRRRGQEARLRCSPMKGHSHVYWYRQLPEEGLKFMVYLQKENIIDESGMPKERFSAEFPKEGPSILRIQQVVRGDSAAYFCASSLPGQINEQFFGPGTRLTVL.

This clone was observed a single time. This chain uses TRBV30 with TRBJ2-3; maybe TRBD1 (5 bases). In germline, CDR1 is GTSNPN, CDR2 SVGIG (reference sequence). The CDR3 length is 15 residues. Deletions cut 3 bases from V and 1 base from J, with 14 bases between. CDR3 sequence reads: CAWRIDSRGTDTQYF. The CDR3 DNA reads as TGTGCCTGGAGAATCGACAGTCGTGGCACAGATACGCAGTATTTT. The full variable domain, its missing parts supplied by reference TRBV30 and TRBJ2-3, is SQTIHQWPATLVQPVGSPLSLECTVEGTSNPNLYWYRQAAGRGLQLLFYSVGIGQISSEVPQNLSASRPQDRQFILSSKKLLLSDSGFYLCAWRIDSRGTDTQYFGPGTRLTVL.

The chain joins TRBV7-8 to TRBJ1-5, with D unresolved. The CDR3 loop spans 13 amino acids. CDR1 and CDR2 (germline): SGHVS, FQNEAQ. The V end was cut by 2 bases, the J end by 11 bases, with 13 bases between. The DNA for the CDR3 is TGTGCCAGCAGCTTATGGGCGAACCAGGCCCAGCATTTT. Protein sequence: CASSLWANQAQHF.

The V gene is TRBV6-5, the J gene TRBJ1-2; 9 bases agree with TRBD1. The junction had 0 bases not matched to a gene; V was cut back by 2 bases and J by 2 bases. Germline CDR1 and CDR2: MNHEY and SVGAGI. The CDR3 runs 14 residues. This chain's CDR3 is CASSYGQGNYGYTF. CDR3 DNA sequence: TGTGCCAGCAGTTACGGACAGGGGAACTATGGCTACACCTTC.

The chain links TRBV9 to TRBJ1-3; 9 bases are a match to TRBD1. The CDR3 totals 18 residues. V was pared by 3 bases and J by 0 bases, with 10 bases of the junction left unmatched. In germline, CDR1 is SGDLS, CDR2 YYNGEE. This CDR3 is CASSARPGTGNSGNTIYF. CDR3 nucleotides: TGTGCCAGCAGCGCCCGTCCCGGGACAGGGAACTCTGGAAACACCATATATTTT.

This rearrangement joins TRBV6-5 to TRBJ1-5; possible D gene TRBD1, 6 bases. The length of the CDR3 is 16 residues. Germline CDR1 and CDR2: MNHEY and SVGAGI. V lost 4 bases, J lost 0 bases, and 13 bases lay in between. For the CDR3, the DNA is TGTGCCAGCAGTTCAACAGGGTCCCGTAGCAATCAGCCCCAGCATTTT. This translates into CASSSTGSRSNQPQHF.

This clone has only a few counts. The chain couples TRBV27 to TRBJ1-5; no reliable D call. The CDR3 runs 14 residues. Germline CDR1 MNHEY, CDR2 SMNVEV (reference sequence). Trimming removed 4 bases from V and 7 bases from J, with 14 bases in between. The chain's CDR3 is CASSSGEVWQPQHF. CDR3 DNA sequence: TGTGCCAGCAGTTCGGGCGAGGTTTGGCAGCCCCAGCATTTT.

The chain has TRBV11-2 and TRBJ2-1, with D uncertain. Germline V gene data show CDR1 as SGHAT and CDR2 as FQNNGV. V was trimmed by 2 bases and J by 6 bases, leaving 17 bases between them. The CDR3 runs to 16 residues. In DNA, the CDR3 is TGTGCCAGCAGCTTACCTAGGGTGGTATTTGGCAATGAGCAGTTCTTC. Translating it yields CASSLPRVVFGNEQFF.

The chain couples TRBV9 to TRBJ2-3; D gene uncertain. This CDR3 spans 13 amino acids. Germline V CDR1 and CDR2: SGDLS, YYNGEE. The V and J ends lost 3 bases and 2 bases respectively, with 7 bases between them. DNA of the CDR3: TGTGCCAGCAGCGCCGGATTCACAGATACGCAGTATTTT. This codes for CASSAGFTDTQYF.